This TCR beta chain stems from a study of metastatic and nonmetastatic thyroid tumors. At the level of the study: Thyroid patients, malignant and benign, had repertoires compared across blood and tumor or nodule tissue.

In this sample, this clone turned up many times. Thyroid surgery was preceded by no treatment in any patient. Per germline, CDR1 SGHKS and CDR2 YYEKEE (reference sequence). Between the trimmed V and J ends, which lost 0 bases and 4 bases, there was a span of 10 bases. CDR3 length equals 15 residues. TCRdb reassembled clones from the PCR reads with MiXCR. This sample yields approximately 41,000 clones, of which 20% to 25% are seen a single time; about 14% belongs to the top ten. The TCR was taken from a female donor with papillary thyroid cancer or a benign thyroid nodule (not recorded which). Some clones in this sample may be carry-over from other donors' samples. The material sequenced was tumor tissue. The chain links TRBV5-5 to TRBJ1-4; D is uncertain. The CDR3 here is CASSLGTALNEKLFF. The DNA of the CDR3 is TGTGCCAGCAGCTTGGGGACGGCCCTTAATGAAAAACTGTTTTTT.